Reported below is one T cell receptor beta chain. Its target is not known. The data originate from a study of cytomegalovirus exposure and HLA in healthy donors. Overall study findings and caveats: TCR beta sequences reportedly predicted most subjects' HLA-A and HLA-B alleles accurately. With DRB1 most and HLA-C fewest, TCR association rates differed between HLA loci in a later analysis.

The ends were cut back, 3 bases at V and 1 base at J, with 10 bases in the middle. This CDR3 contains 14 residues. Germline lookup yields CDR1 ENHRY and CDR2 SYGVKD. PCR amplification relied on 60 Vbeta primers (plus 13 Jbeta primers). Data came from immunoSEQ multiplex PCR; TCRdb stores just in-frame clones and leaves some out. The table has about 170,000 clones, roughly 80% seen once. Sequenced: PBMCs. V is TRBV10-3 and J is TRBJ2-7; no firm D call. The source is a female donor in good health and CMV-seronegative. The CDR3 DNA follows: TGTGCCATCAGTGAAGAGGCCCAGTCCTACGAGCAGTACTTC. It translates to CAISEEAQSYEQYF.